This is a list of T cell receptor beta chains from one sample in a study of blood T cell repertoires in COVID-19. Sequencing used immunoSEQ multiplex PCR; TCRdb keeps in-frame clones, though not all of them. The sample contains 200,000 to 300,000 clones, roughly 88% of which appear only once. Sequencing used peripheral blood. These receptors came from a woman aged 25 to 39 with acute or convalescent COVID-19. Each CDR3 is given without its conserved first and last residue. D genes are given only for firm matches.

ASRPQGQLYGYT,TRBJ1-2,-,TRBV6-2/TRBV6-3
ASSLGGGDQPQH,TRBJ1-5,TRBD1,TRBV7-2
AWEGQGPSGYGYT,TRBJ1-2,TRBD1,TRBV30
ASRSGQAVETQY,TRBJ2-5,TRBD1,TRBV27
ASSDKTSGRDNEQF,TRBJ2-1,TRBD2,TRBV3-1/TRBV3-2
ASSGTGGQPQH,TRBJ1-5,TRBD1,TRBV12-3/TRBV12-4
ASSAGQLGSNQPQH,TRBJ1-5,TRBD1,TRBV6-1
SASWGTDYPYEQY,TRBJ2-7,-,TRBV20-1
ASSIAKDWVTDTQY,TRBJ2-3,-,TRBV19
ASSPGGAYEQY,TRBJ2-7,TRBD2,TRBV14
ASSIQGTGNTIY,TRBJ1-3,-,TRBV19